This TCR beta chain was identified in a study of T cells in Graves' hyperthyroidism and ophthalmopathy. This clonotype has at least ten counts. Amplification of TCR beta CDR3 regions used RNA as the template. The HTBI primer set drove a first-round RT-PCR of the TCR CDR3. TCRdb re-derived calls from the multiplex PCR reads in MiXCR, one entry per CDR3 protein. The table has 650,000 to 700,000 distinct CDR3 sequences, roughly a sixth seen once. Germline CDR1 and CDR2: MDHEN and SYDVKM. Trimming pared 3 bases from V and 7 bases from J, leaving 16 bases between. This CDR3 is built from 14 residues. The chain is built from TRBV28 and TRBJ2-7; D unclear. The sample comprised blood. This receptor was obtained from a man aged 50 or older with Graves' hyperthyroidism. DNA of the CDR3: TGTGCCAGCAGTTTTTGGGCAGCTTTGAGGGAGCAGTACTTC. Translated: CASSFWAALREQYF.